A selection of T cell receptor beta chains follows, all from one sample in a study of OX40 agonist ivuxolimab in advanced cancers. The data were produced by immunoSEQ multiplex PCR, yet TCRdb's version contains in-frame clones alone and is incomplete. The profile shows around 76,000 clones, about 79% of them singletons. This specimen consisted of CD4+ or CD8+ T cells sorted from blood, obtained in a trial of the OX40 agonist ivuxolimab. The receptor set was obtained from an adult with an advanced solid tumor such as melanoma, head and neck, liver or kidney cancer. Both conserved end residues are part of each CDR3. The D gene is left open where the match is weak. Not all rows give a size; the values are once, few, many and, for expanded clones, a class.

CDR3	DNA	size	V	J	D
CASSQDQGAMNTEAFF	TGTGCCAGCAGCCAAGACCAGGGGGCAATGAACACTGAAGCTTTCTTT	.	TRBV14	TRBJ1-1	TRBD1
CASSVGDSRSGNTIYF	TGTGCCAGCAGCGTAGGTGACTCCCGCTCTGGAAACACCATATATTTT	.	TRBV9	TRBJ1-3	.
CASTQAADSSYEQYF	TGTGCCAGTACCCAGGCGGCGGACAGTTCCTACGAGCAGTACTTC	few	TRBV19	TRBJ2-7	.
CASSTLDGGGEQYF	TGTGCCAGTAGTACCCTGGACGGGGGCGGCGAGCAGTACTTC	.	TRBV19	TRBJ2-7	.
CASSPIGPAYGYTF	TGTGCCAGCAGCCCTATTGGGCCCGCCTATGGCTACACCTTC	once	TRBV27	TRBJ1-2	.
CASSFSTGGNEQFF	TGTGCCAGCAGTTTTAGTACTGGGGGAAATGAGCAGTTCTTC	.	TRBV6-5	TRBJ2-1	.
CATFWAKLFF	TGTGCCACCTTCTGGGCAAAACTGTTTTTT	once	TRBV15	TRBJ1-4	.
CATSRDRTVGQETQYF	TGTGCCACCAGCAGAGATCGGACGGTCGGGCAAGAGACCCAGTACTTC	once	TRBV15	TRBJ2-5	.
CASSGEGYRGPLYQETQYF	TGCGCCAGCAGCGGGGAGGGTTACAGGGGGCCTTTATACCAAGAGACCCAGTACTTC	.	TRBV5-1	TRBJ2-5	TRBD1
CASSIIGEKDTEAFF	TGTGCCAGTAGTATTATCGGGGAAAAAGACACTGAAGCTTTCTTT	.	TRBV19	TRBJ1-1	.
CASSVQTGSNQPQHF	TGTGCCAGCAGTGTACAGACTGGTAGCAATCAGCCCCAGCATTTT	.	TRBV2	TRBJ1-5	.
CASLGYTQYF	TGTGCCAGCCTGGGTTATACGCAGTATTTT	.	TRBV25-1	TRBJ2-3	.
CASSTWRDRGNQPQHF	TGTGCCAGCAGCACATGGCGGGACAGGGGTAATCAGCCCCAGCATTTT	.	TRBV7-8	TRBJ1-5	TRBD1
CASSRDSLAYQPQHF	TGTGCCAGCAGCAGGGACAGTTTAGCCTATCAGCCCCAGCATTTT	.	TRBV6-6	TRBJ1-5	TRBD1
CASSLGPGQGGEKLFF	TGCGCCAGCAGCTTGGGACCGGGACAGGGGGGAGAAAAACTGTTTTTT	.	TRBV5-1	TRBJ1-4	TRBD1
CASIPRVTGPYEQYF	TGTGCCAGCATCCCCCGAGTCACAGGGCCCTACGAGCAGTACTTC	.	TRBV5-5	TRBJ2-7	.
CSAQENYGYTF	TGCAGCGCTCAGGAAAACTATGGCTACACCTTC	.	TRBV29-1	TRBJ1-2	.
CASSLAGQSEKLFF	TGTGCCAGCAGCCTAGCCGGACAGAGTGAAAAACTGTTTTTT	.	TRBV7-9	TRBJ1-4	.
CASRLRGNTEAFF	TGTGCAAGTCGCTTAAGGGGGAACACTGAAGCTTTCTTT	.	TRBV12-2	TRBJ1-1	.
CASSLQGVGNTEAFF	TGTGCCAGCAGCTTACAGGGGGTCGGGAACACTGAAGCTTTCTTT	once	TRBV7-2	TRBJ1-1	TRBD1
CASSLPGSGNTIYF	TGTGCCAGCAGCTTACCAGGATCTGGAAACACCATATATTTT	.	TRBV11-3	TRBJ1-3	.
CASKKGAGQPQHF	TGTGCCAGCAAGAAGGGGGCTGGCCAGCCCCAGCATTTT	.	TRBV11-2	TRBJ1-5	TRBD1
CASKGSGNTIYF	TGTGCCAGCAAGGGCTCTGGAAACACCATATATTTT	.	TRBV9	TRBJ1-3	.
CASKGGSVSYNEQFF	TGTGCCAGCAAGGGAGGGTCCGTCTCCTACAATGAGCAGTTCTTC	.	TRBV2	TRBJ2-1	TRBD2
CASSRGGGQGQTFF	TGCGCCAGCAGCAGGGGCGGGGGACAGGGTCAAACTTTCTTT	.	TRBV5-1	TRBJ1-1	TRBD1
CASSYSRYYEQYF	TGTGCCAGCAGTTACTCGCGTTACTACGAGCAGTACTTC	.	TRBV6-5	TRBJ2-7	.
CAQYSRGGTNTGELFF	TGCGCTCAGTATTCTAGGGGGGGCACGAACACCGGGGAGCTGTTTTTT	.	TRBV19	TRBJ2-2	.
CASSRDTSNDKLFF	TGTGCCAGCAGCCGGGACACCTCTAATGACAAACTGTTTTTT	.	TRBV4-2	TRBJ1-4	.
CASSVAGSQEQFF	TGTGCCAGCAGCGTAGCTGGGTCTCAGGAGCAGTTCTTC	.	TRBV9	TRBJ2-1	.
CASGLEALTEAFF	TGTGCTAGTGGTTTGGAGGCTTTGACTGAAGCTTTCTTT	.	TRBV12-5	TRBJ1-1	.
CSAAGYGYTF	TGCAGTGCGGCCGGCTATGGCTACACCTTC	.	TRBV20-1	TRBJ1-2	.
CASTSAGISYGYTF	TGTGCCAGCACTTCAGCGGGGATTAGCTATGGCTACACCTTC	.	TRBV6-5	TRBJ1-2	.
CASSSTGLAYEQYF	TGTGCCAGCAGCTCAACGGGACTGGCCTACGAGCAGTACTTC	.	TRBV6-5	TRBJ2-7	.
CASSLVSEHGPASYEQYF	TGTGCCAGCAGCTTAGTATCCGAACACGGCCCTGCCTCCTACGAGCAGTACTTC	.	TRBV7-6	TRBJ2-7	.
CASSYGAGGSTEAFF	TGTGCCAGCAGTTACGGGGCGGGAGGGAGCACTGAAGCTTTCTTT	.	TRBV6-6	TRBJ1-1	.
CASSLGGRNEKLFF	TGTGCCAGCAGCTTGGGAGGGCGAAATGAAAAACTGTTTTTT	.	TRBV5-8	TRBJ1-4	.
CASSRTGMGVRTQYF	TGTGCCAGCAGCAGGACAGGGATGGGGGTTCGGACCCAGTACTTC	.	TRBV2	TRBJ2-5	TRBD1
CASSPYEGNTIYF	TGTGCCAGCAGTCCCTACGAAGGAAACACCATATATTTT	.	TRBV27	TRBJ1-3	.
CASSRDRGNTEAFF	TGTGCCAGTAGTCGGGACAGGGGTAACACTGAAGCTTTCTTT	.	TRBV19	TRBJ1-1	TRBD1
CASQGDGGYTF	TGTGCCAGCCAGGGGGATGGTGGCTACACCTTC	.	TRBV7-9	TRBJ1-2	TRBD1
CASSLASSGANVLTF	TGCGCCAGCAGCTTGGCGAGCTCTGGGGCCAACGTCCTGACTTTC	.	TRBV5-1	TRBJ2-6	.
CASSRDRYSGNTIYF	TGTGCCAGCAGCCGGGACAGATACTCTGGAAACACCATATATTTT	once	TRBV6-5	TRBJ1-3	TRBD1
CASSLWTDGYTF	TGTGCCAGCAGCTTGTGGACCGATGGCTACACCTTC	.	TRBV5-5	TRBJ1-2	.
CASTLGQYSGNTIYF	TGTGCCAGCACCCTCGGACAGTACTCTGGAAACACCATATATTTT	.	TRBV2	TRBJ1-3	.
CASSLDSSYGYTF	TGTGCCAGCAGCTTAGACAGTAGCTATGGCTACACCTTC	once	TRBV7-2	TRBJ1-2	.
CASSPTPGLQNEQFF	TGTGCCAGCAGCCCTACCCCCGGACTGCAGAATGAGCAGTTCTTC	.	TRBV5-4	TRBJ2-1	.
CASRSSSNEQFF	TGTGCCAGCCGATCAAGTAGCAATGAGCAGTTCTTC	.	TRBV4-2	TRBJ2-1	.
CATGAGHSTLNYGYTF	TGTGCCACGGGCGCGGGACACTCCACACTTAACTATGGCTACACCTTC	.	TRBV10-3	TRBJ1-2	.
CASSLQVVGNTEAFF	TGCGCCAGCAGCTTGCAAGTTGTAGGGAACACTGAAGCTTTCTTT	.	TRBV5-1	TRBJ1-1	.
CASSLSTGVLGGELFF	TGCGCCAGCAGCCTGTCAACAGGGGTTCTTGGCGGGGAGCTGTTTTTT	.	TRBV4-3	TRBJ2-2	TRBD1
CASRGGSWGYTF	TGTGCCAGTAGGGGGGGCTCTTGGGGCTACACCTTC	.	TRBV7-2	TRBJ1-2	.
CASSLRQELYGYTF	TGTGCCAGCAGCTTGAGACAGGAACTATATGGCTACACCTTC	.	TRBV7-9	TRBJ1-2	.
CASSPSLNGELFF	TGTGCCAGCTCACCATCCTTGAACGGGGAGCTGTTTTTT	.	TRBV18	TRBJ2-2	.
CASSYRRGIYEQYF	TGTGCCAGCAGTTACCGGCGCGGGATCTACGAGCAGTACTTC	.	TRBV6-5	TRBJ2-7	.
CASSFDGSNYGYTF	TGTGCCAGCAGCTTTGACGGATCTAACTATGGCTACACCTTC	.	TRBV7-2	TRBJ1-2	.
CATSREGSGNTIYF	TGTGCCACCAGCAGAGAGGGGTCTGGAAACACCATATATTTT	.	TRBV15	TRBJ1-3	.
CASSGPTNEKLFF	TGTGCCAGCAGTGGTCCGACTAATGAAAAACTGTTTTTT	once	TRBV6-1	TRBJ1-4	.
CASSLGGPIDTQYF	TGTGCCAGCAGCTTGGGGGGGCCAATAGATACGCAGTATTTT	.	TRBV11-2	TRBJ2-3	.
CASSLGVQSPSQETQYF	TGTGCCAGCAGCTTAGGGGTCCAGAGCCCTTCCCAAGAGACCCAGTACTTC	.	TRBV11-2	TRBJ2-5	.
CASSYRGQNTQYF	TGTGCCAGCAGTTACCGAGGACAGAATACGCAGTATTTT	.	TRBV6-5	TRBJ2-3	.